Presented here are 8 T cell receptor beta chains from one specimen sequenced in a study of cytomegalovirus exposure and HLA in healthy donors. Vbeta (60) and Jbeta (13) primers were used in the PCR. Assay used: immunoSEQ multiplex PCR; TCRdb lists only in-frame clones, some missing. The profile covers around 150,000 clones, with 75% to 85% appearing a single time and 0.95% to 1% taken by the ten largest. What was sequenced was PBMCs. All receptors come from a girl aged 2 to 9 in good health and CMV-seropositive.

The V call is TRBV10-3, the J call TRBJ2-7, with 11 nucleotides matching TRBD1. Germline V CDR1 and CDR2: ENHRY, SYGVKD. V trimming: 6 bases; J trimming: 0 bases; junction bases outside the gene matches: 4. The CDR3 is 15 residues long. As DNA, the CDR3 is TGTGCCATCAGAGCTGGGACAGGGGGCTCCTACGAGCAGTACTTC. Residues: CAIRAGTGGSYEQYF.

The chain carries TRBV6-5 and TRBJ1-5, with D maybe TRBD1 (5 bases). This CDR3 is 15 amino acids long. Trimming pared 5 bases from V and 9 bases from J, leaving 20 bases between. The germline V gene encodes CDR1 MNHEY and CDR2 SVGAGI. CDR3 coding DNA: TGTGCCAGCAGTGCCACGGCGGGGGGAGTACGGCCCCAGCATTTT. It is translated as CASSATAGGVRPQHF.

This chain connects TRBV7-3 to TRBJ2-3, with D possibly matching TRBD2 (5 bases). There are 14 residues in the CDR3. The germline V gene has CDR1 SGHTA and CDR2 FQGTGA. V lost 4 bases to trimming and J lost 6 bases, with 14 bases between them. The CDR3 sequence: CASSSRGSSDTQYF. As DNA, the CDR3 is TGTGCCAGCAGCTCCAGAGGGAGTAGCGATACGCAGTATTTT.

The chain employs TRBV30 and TRBJ2-2; 8 bases match TRBD1. Germline CDR1 reads GTSNPN; CDR2 reads SVGIG (reference sequence). Unmatched junction bases numbered 14, after V lost 4 bases and J lost 1 base. The CDR3 extends over 18 amino acids. CDR3 coding DNA: TGTGCCTGGATTCAGACAGGGGTTGCGTCGGGGAACACCGGGGAGCTGTTTTTT. Translated: CAWIQTGVASGNTGELFF.

The chain has TRBV21-1 and TRBJ2-3; TRBD1 is the table's D call, not checked against the DNA. TRBV21-1 is annotated as a pseudogene. This CDR3 contains 16 residues. CDR3 protein: CASSKWRQLPPDTQYF. The CDR3 nucleotides are TGTGCCAGCAGCAAATGGCGACAGCTCCCCCCGGATACGCAGTATTTT.

The genes are TRBV5-4 and TRBJ1-3; weak D call: TRBD1 (6 bases). Looked up from germline, CDR1 is SGHNT and CDR2 is YYREEE (reference sequence). This CDR3 is built from 15 residues. Trimming took off 0 bases at V and 4 bases at J, with 11 bases between the two ends. This chain's CDR3 is CASSLERGSGNTIYF. The CDR3 DNA reads as TGTGCCAGCAGCTTGGAGAGGGGGTCCGGAAACACCATATATTTT. The variable domain in full, completed from reference TRBV5-4 and TRBJ1-3, reads ETGVTQSPTHLIKTRGQQVTLRCSSQSGHNTVSWYQQALGQGPQFIFQYYREEENGRGNFPPRFSGLQFPNYSSELNVNALELDDSALYLCASSLERGSGNTIYFGEGSWLTVV.

V gene TRBV28 combines with J gene TRBJ2-5; 10 nucleotides match TRBD1. With 3 bases clipped from V and 2 bases from J, the junction kept 6 bases outside the gene matches. The CDR3 runs to 16 residues. CDR1 is MDHEN, CDR2 SYDVKM, per germline. CDR3 bases: TGTGCCAGCAGTTTGGGGGGGACAGGGGCACAAGAGACCCAGTACTTC. Amino acid sequence: CASSLGGTGAQETQYF.

V is TRBV5-1 and J is TRBJ1-4, with D unclear. Germline CDR1 reads SGHRS; CDR2 reads YFSETQ. The CDR3 runs to 15 residues. V gave up 0 bases and J gave up 10 bases, with 16 bases separating them. The CDR3 DNA follows: TGCGCCAGCAGCTTGGCCGGCGCTTCCGCAGGAAAACTGTTTTTT. Its translation: CASSLAGASAGKLFF.